This T cell receptor (beta chain) derives from a study of response to subunit inactivated influenza vaccine. MiXCR was run by TCRdb on the RT-PCR reads, yielding one entry per CDR3 protein. The data show roughly 760,000 distinct CDR3 sequences, 21% seen once. The CDR3 covers 16 residues. In germline, CDR1 is LGHNA, CDR2 YSLEER. The junction had 8 bases not matched to a gene; V was cut back by 2 bases and J by 1 base. This clonotype showed up just a few times. The specimen comprised PBMCs from blood, sampled more than 4 days after vaccination. The chain has TRBV4-3 and TRBJ2-7; 7 bases fit TRBD2. This receptor was obtained from a man aged 45-60 years who received an inactivated influenza vaccine. Here the CDR3 reads CASSQILASPSYEQYF. CDR3 coding DNA: TGCGCCAGCAGCCAAATACTAGCGTCTCCTTCCTACGAGCAGTACTTC.